The 5 T cell receptor beta chains given below trace back to one sample, sequenced in a study of Ad26.COV2.S vaccination and SARS-CoV-2 variants (dated by TCRdb to the early 2020s). The meaning of the sample's treatment or condition label: 19 received Ad26.COV2.S at low or high dose, single or two shots; roughly five received placebo; per-sample allocation not given. For vaccine and placebo recipients, the sequenced repertoires came from samples collected on day 63 after the first injection. Library prep was done by the immunoSEQ multiplex PCR assay. TCRdb carries this immuneACCESS record with in-frame sequences only. Its versions omit some clonotypes, under half of them owing to an unresolved V gene in the studies checked, with the rest unexplained. The sample has about 350,000 clones on record, 80% to 90% of them singletons. The top ten clones comprise roughly 10% of the sample. This specimen consisted of peripheral blood, obtained in a trial of Ad26.COV2.S vaccine versus placebo. The origin of the receptors is a person between 18 and 59 years old who received the Ad26.COV2.S COVID-19 vaccine or a placebo.

The chain joins TRBV6-5 to TRBJ1-5; 8 nucleotides match TRBD1. Germline CDR1 MNHEY, CDR2 SVGAGI. V lost 6 bases, J lost 2 bases, and 6 bases stayed unmatched. This CDR3 comprises 15 residues. Here the CDR3 DNA reads TGTGCCAGCAGGGGACAGGCGAGGGGCAATCAGCCCCAGCATTTT. Encoded protein: CASRGQARGNQPQHF.

The V and J genes are TRBV27 and TRBJ1-1; D not resolved. Looked up from germline, CDR1 is MNHEY and CDR2 is SMNVEV (reference sequence). This CDR3 region has 14 residues. With 1 base removed from V and 1 base from J, the gap between germline ends came to 7 bases. The CDR3 loop reads CASSLLGSNTEAFF. The CDR3 nucleotides are TGTGCCAGCAGTTTATTAGGGTCGAACACTGAAGCTTTCTTT.

This chain connects TRBV27 to TRBJ1-3; D not resolved. V gave up 6 bases and J gave up 4 bases, with 13 bases separating them. From germline, CDR1 is MNHEY and CDR2 SMNVEV (reference sequence). This CDR3 has 14 residues. The DNA for the CDR3 is TGTGCCAGCAGGGCAACCGGGCAGGGAAACACCATATATTTT. Translation: CASRATGQGNTIYF.

This clone was picked up many times. This chain connects TRBV28 to TRBJ1-6; 7 bases align to TRBD1. The CDR3 is 14 amino acids. CDR1 and CDR2 (germline): MDHEN, SYDVKM. The J segment lost 14 bases and the V segment lost 6 bases, leaving 13 bases of the junction unmatched. CDR3 nucleotide sequence: TGTGCCAGCAGCGAGACAGGGCGCCCTGGGGCCCTCCACTTT. It translates to CASSETGRPGALHF.

The V call is TRBV10-3, the J call TRBJ2-3; 8 nucleotides agree with TRBD2. CDR1 ENHRY and CDR2 SYGVKD come from the germline V gene. Losses at the gene ends were 4 bases for V and 11 bases for J; bases not matched to a gene: 5. This CDR3 comprises 12 residues. CDR3 region: CAISVTGGEQYF. Written as DNA, the CDR3 is TGTGCCATCAGTGTAACGGGAGGGGAGCAGTATTTT.